This entry is about one T cell receptor (beta chain). This record comes from a study of T-cell memory formation after mild COVID-19. V was shortened by 0 bases and J by 7 bases, with 6 bases between the two germline ends. The CDR3 extends over 13 amino acids. MiXCR, run by TCRdb on the 5' RACE reads, gives a single entry per CDR3 protein. The repertoire holds roughly 350,000 distinct CDR3 sequences, with around 13% as singletons. The chain carries TRBV23-1 and TRBJ2-2, with D maybe TRBD2 (5 bases). TRBV23-1 is given ORF status, its function remaining uncertain. Specimen: PBMCs or a T cell subset sorted from them (not recorded which). The clonotype comes from a man aged 18 to 29 who had mild COVID-19 (a few samples of this study predate the infection). Cell type and time point are not known. The CDR3 is CASSQSRVGELFF. In DNA, the CDR3 is TGCGCCAGCAGTCAATCGAGGGTCGGGGAGCTGTTTTTT.